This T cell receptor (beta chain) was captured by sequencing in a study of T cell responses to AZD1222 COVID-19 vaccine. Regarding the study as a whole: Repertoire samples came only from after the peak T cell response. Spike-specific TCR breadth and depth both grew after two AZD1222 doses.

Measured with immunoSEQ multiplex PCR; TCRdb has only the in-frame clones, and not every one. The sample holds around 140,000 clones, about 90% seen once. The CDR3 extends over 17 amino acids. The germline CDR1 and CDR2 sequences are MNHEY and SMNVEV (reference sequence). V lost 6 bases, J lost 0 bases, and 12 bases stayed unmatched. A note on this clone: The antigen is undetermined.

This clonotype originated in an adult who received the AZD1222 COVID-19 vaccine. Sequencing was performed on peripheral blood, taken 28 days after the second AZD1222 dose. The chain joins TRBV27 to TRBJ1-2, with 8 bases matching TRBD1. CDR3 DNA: TGTGCCAGCAGATCACTCAGGGGGCTCACATCTAACTATGGCTACACCTTC. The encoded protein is CASRSLRGLTSNYGYTF.